What follows is one T cell receptor beta chain and its context. This clone's antigen is unknown. No per-base quality is available; no much larger clone lies one base away. The trial excluded patients who had a history of autoimmune disease or who were on systemic immunosuppression. In every dose cohort, peripheral blood was drawn for TCR sequencing at baseline, cycle 4 day 1, and cycle 7 day 1. Samples were obtained from an open-label, multicenter, first-in-human phase I dose-escalation trial of ivuxolimab. Adults with locally advanced or metastatic head and neck squamous cell, hepatocellular, melanoma or renal cell carcinoma were enrolled in the trial. Before TCR sequencing, CD4+ T cells and CD8+ T cells were sorted from peripheral blood as separate populations. The data derive from a study of OX40 agonist ivuxolimab in advanced cancers. Notes on the research overall: Ivuxolimab, which targeted the costimulatory receptor OX40 (CD134), was an agonistic, fully human IgG2 monoclonal antibody. Intravenous ivuxolimab was administered to patients every 2 weeks at six dose levels: 0.01, 0.1, 0.3, 1.5, 3 and 10 mg/kg. Of the roughly 52 dose-escalation patients, hepatocellular carcinoma was present in around 20, melanoma in approximately 15, renal cell carcinoma in 9 and head and neck cancer in 9. The dose-escalation cohort was 82.7% male with a mean age of about 65 years, ranging from 23 to 79. Patients were allowed to have had prior anti-PD-1, anti-PD-L1 or anti-CTLA-4 therapy, and 40% of the dose-escalation patients had been treated with checkpoint inhibitors. Partial responses occurred in three dose-escalation patients: two with cutaneous melanoma and one with hepatocellular carcinoma. Peripheral TCRbeta sequencing aimed to test whether ivuxolimab altered TCR sequence diversity and caused clonal T-cell expansion. The paper reports the monotherapy dose-escalation portion (N = 52 patients) of the phase I ivuxolimab trial. The paper's findings and limits, for the study overall: Which antigens the clonally expanded peripheral T cells were specific for was not determined. After ivuxolimab, expanded clones were on average more numerous among CD8+ T cells than among CD4+ T cells. At doses from 0.1 to 3.0 mg/kg, clonal expansion was seen in both CD4+ and CD8+ blood T cells between baseline and week 6. Low levels of normalized T-cell clonal expansion were also shown by some nonresponding patients. Partial responders in the 0.1-3.0 mg/kg groups had among the lowest normalized peripheral clonal expansion, especially among CD8+ T cells.

V and J lose 6 bases and 0 bases, and a span of 11 bases separates them. CDR1 and CDR2 are read off the germline V gene as SNHLY and FYNNEI. The CDR3 spans 14 residues, from the cysteine through the phenylalanine. CDR3 DNA is the only sequence kept; it has 42 bases, read in frame from the first base. For sequencing of the TCRbeta CDR3 region, genomic DNA was extracted from the sorted cells. The immunoSEQ Assay was used for sequencing of TCRbeta CDR3 regions. This is the immuneACCESS table as TCRdb keeps it, with only in-frame sequences that have V and J called. A part of the clones is gone; compared with another copy, unresolved V genes explain less than half, and the rest is unexplained. The sample has some 130,000 clones on record, roughly nine tenths of them singletons. In total, the top ten clones hold approximately 0.99% of the sample.

Sequences were derived from CD4+ or CD8+ T cells sorted from blood, sampled in a trial of the OX40 agonist ivuxolimab. The chain links TRBV2 with TRBJ1-1; the D gene is perhaps TRBD1, on 6 matching bases. This TCR was sampled from an adult with an advanced solid tumor such as melanoma, head and neck, liver or kidney cancer. The nucleotide sequence is TGTGCCAGCAGCGCGTGGACAGTGAACACTGAAGCTTTCTTT. It specifies CASSAWTVNTEAFF.